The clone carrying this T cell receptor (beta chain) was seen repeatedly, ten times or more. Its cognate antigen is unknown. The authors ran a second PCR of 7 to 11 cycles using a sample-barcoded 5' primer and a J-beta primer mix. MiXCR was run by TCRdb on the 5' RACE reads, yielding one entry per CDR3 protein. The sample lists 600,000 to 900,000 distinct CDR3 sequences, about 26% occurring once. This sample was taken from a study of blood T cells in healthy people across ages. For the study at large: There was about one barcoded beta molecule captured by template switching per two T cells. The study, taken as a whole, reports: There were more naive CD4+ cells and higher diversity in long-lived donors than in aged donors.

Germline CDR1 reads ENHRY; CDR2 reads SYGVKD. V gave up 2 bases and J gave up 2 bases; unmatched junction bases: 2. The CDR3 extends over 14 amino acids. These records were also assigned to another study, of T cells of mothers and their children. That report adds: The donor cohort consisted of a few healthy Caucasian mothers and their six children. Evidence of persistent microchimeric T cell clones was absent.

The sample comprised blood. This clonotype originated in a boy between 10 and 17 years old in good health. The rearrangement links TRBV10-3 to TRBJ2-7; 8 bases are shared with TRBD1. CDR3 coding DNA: TGTGCCATCAGTGAGGGACAGGGACCCTACGAGCAGTACTTC. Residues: CAISEGQGPYEQYF.